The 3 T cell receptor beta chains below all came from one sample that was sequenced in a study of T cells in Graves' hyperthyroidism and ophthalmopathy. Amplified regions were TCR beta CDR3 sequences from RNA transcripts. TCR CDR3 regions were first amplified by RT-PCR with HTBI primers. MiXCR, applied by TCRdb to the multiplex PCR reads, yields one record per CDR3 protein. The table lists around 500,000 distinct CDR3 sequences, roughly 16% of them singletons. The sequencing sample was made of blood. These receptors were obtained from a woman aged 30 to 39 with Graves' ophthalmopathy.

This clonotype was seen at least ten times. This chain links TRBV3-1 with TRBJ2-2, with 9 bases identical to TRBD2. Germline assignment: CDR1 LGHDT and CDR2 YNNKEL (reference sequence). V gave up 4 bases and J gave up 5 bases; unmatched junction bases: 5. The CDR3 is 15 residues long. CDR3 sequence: CASSPWTSETGELFF. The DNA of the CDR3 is TGTGCCAGCAGCCCCTGGACTAGCGAGACCGGGGAGCTGTTTTTT. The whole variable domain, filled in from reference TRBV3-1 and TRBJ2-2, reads DTAVSQTPKYLVTQMGNDKSIKCEQNLGHDTMYWYKQDSKKFLKIMFSYNNKELIINETVPNRFSPKSPDKAHLNLHINSLELGDSAVYFCASSPWTSETGELFFGEGSRLTVL.

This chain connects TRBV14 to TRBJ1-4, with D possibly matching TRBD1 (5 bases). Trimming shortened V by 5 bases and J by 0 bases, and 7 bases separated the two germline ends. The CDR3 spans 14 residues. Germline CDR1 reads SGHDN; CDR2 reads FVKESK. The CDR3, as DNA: TGTGCCAGCAGCTGGGGGACAACTAATGAAAAACTGTTTTTT. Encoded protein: CASSWGTTNEKLFF.

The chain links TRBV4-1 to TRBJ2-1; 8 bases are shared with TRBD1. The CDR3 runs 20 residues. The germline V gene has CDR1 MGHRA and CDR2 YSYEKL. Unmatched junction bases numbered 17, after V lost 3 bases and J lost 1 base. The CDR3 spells CASSQPPRRQGARSYNEQFF. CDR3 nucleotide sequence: TGCGCCAGCAGCCAGCCCCCTCGGCGGCAGGGGGCACGTTCCTACAATGAGCAGTTCTTC.